The subject of this entry is one T cell receptor beta chain. Its antigen is as yet unknown. These data originate in a study of blood T cells in healthy people across ages. General study results and limits: Estimated diversity across one million T cells was deemed an underestimate. PBMCs were not sorted, which prevented a conclusive comparison of naive versus antigen-experienced cells.

The total RNA that was extracted per sample amounted to at least 5 micrograms. A second about 6 to 11 cycle PCR used barcoded and J-beta primers. One entry per CDR3 protein results from TCRdb running MiXCR on the 5' RACE reads. The data contain more than 800,000 distinct CDR3 sequences, 25% to 35% of them singletons. This clonotype was sampled from a woman at least 80 years old in good health. The sample taken for sequencing was blood.

The CDR3 spells CASSQDWRVPNYGYTF. CDR3 sequence (DNA): TGTGCCAGCAGCCAAGACTGGAGGGTTCCTAACTATGGCTACACCTTC. The chain couples TRBV5-5 to TRBJ1-2; D remains ambiguous. There are 16 residues in the CDR3. The V and J ends lost 4 bases and 0 bases respectively, with 16 bases between them. Germline assignment: CDR1 SGHKS and CDR2 YYEKEE (reference sequence).